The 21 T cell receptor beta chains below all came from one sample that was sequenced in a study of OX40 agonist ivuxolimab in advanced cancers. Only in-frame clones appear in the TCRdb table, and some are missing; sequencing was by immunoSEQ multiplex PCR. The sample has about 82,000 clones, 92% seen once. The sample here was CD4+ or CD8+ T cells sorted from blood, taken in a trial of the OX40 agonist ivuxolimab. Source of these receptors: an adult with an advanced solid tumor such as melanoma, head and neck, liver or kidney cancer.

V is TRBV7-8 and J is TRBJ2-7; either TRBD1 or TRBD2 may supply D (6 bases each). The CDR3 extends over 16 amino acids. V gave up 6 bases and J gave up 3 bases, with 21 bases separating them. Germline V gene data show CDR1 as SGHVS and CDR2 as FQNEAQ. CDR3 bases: TGTGCCAGCAGTTCGATTGGGGGGCCCCGATTCTACGAGCAGTACTTC. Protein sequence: CASSSIGGPRFYEQYF.

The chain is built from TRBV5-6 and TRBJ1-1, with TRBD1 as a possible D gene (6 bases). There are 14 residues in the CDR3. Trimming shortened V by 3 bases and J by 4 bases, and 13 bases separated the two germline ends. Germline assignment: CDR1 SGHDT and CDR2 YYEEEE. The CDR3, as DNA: TGTGCCAGCAGCTCCAAAGGGGGGACCACTGAAGCTTTCTTT. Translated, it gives CASSSKGGTTEAFF. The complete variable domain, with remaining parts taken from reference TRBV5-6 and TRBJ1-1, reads DAGVTQSPTHLIKTRGQQVTLRCSPKSGHDTVSWYQQALGQGPQFIFQYYEEEERQRGNFPDRFSGHQFPNYSSELNVNALLLGDSALYLCASSSKGGTTEAFFGQGTRLTVV.

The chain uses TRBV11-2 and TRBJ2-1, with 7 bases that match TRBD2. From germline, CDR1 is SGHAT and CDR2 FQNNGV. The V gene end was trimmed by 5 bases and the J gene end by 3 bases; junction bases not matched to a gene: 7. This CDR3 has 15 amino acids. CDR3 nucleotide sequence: TGTGCCAGCAGCCCAGACAGCGGGAACTACAATGAGCAGTTCTTC. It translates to CASSPDSGNYNEQFF.

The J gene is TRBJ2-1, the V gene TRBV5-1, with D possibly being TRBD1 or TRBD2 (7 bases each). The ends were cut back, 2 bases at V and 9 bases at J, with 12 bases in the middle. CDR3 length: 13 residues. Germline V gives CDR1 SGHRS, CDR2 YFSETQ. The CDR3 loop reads CASSFGGTVEQFF. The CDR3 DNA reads TGCGCCAGCAGCTTCGGGGGGACAGTTGAGCAGTTCTTC. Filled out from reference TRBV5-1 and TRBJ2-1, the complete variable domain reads KAGVTQTPRYLIKTRGQQVTLSCSPISGHRSVSWYQQTPGQGLQFLFEYFSETQRNKGNFPGRFSGRQFSNSRSEMNVSTLELGDSALYLCASSFGGTVEQFFGPGTRLTVL.

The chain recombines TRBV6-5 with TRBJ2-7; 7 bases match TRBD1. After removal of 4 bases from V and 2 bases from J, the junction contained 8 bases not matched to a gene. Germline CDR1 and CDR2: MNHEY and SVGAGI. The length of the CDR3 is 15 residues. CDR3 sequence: CASSLGEGTAYEQYF. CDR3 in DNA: TGTGCCAGCAGTTTGGGGGAAGGGACAGCCTACGAGCAGTACTTC.

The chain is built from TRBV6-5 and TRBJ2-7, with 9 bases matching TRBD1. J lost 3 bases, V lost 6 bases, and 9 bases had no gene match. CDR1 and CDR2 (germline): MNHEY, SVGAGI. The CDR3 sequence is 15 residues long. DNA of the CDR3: TGTGCCAGCAGCCCGGGACAGGGCGGACTCTACGAGCAGTACTTC. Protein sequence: CASSPGQGGLYEQYF.

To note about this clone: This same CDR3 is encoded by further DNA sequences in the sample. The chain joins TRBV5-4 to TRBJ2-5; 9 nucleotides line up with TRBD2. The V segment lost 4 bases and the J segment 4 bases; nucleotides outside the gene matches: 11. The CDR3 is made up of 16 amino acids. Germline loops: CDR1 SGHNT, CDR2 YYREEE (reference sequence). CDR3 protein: CASSPSGPRGGETQYF. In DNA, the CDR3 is TGTGCCAGCAGCCCTAGCGGGCCGCGGGGGGGAGAGACCCAGTACTTC.

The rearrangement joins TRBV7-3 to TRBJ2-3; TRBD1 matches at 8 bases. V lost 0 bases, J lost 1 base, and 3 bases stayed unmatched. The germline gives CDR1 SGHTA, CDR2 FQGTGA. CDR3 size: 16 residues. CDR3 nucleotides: TGTGCCAGCAGCTTAACCCCGGGACAGGGCACAGATACGCAGTATTTT. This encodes CASSLTPGQGTDTQYF. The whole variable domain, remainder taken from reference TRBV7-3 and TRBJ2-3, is GAGVSQTPSNKVTEKGKYVELRCDPISGHTALYWYRQSLGQGPEFLIYFQGTGAADDSGLPNDRFFAVRPEGSVSTLKIQRTERGDSAVYLCASSLTPGQGTDTQYFGPGTRLTVL.

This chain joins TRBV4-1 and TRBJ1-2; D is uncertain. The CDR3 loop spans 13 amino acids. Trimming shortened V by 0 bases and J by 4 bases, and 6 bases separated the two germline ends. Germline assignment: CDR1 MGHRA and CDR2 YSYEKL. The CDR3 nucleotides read TGCGCCAGCAGCCAAGATCACTTCTATGGCTACACCTTC. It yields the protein CASSQDHFYGYTF.

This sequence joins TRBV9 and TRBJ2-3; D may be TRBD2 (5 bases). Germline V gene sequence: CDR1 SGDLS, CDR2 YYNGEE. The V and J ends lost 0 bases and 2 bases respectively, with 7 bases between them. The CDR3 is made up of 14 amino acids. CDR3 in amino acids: CASSVGTLTDTQYF. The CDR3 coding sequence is TGTGCCAGCAGCGTAGGGACTCTCACAGATACGCAGTATTTT.

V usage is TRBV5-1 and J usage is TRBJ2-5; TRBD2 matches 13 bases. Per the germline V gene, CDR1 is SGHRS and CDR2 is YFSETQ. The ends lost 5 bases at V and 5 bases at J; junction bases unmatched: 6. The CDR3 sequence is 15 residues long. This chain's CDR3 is CASRELAGGHETQYF. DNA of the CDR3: TGCGCCAGCAGGGAACTAGCGGGGGGGCACGAGACCCAGTACTTC.

CDR3 sequence reads: CASSTQGGYEQYF. The CDR3 bases are TGTGCCAGCAGTACACAGGGTGGCTACGAGCAGTACTTC. The chain has TRBV2 and TRBJ2-7, with TRBD1 as a possible D gene (6 bases). CDR1 is SNHLY and CDR2 is FYNNEI in the germline V gene. This CDR3 is 13 amino acids long. The V and J ends lost 5 bases and 3 bases respectively, with 11 bases between them.

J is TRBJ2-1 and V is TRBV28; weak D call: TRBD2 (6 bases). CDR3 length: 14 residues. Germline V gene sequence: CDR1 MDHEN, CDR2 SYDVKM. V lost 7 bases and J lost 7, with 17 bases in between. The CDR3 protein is CASTAGTRGNEQFF. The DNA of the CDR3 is TGTGCCAGCACCGCCGGGACTCGGGGGAATGAGCAGTTCTTC.

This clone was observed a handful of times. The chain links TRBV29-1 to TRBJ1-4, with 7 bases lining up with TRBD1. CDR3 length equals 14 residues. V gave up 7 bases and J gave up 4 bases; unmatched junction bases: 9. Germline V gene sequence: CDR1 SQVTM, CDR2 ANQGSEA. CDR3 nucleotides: TGCAGCGCTGCCTCCGGGACAGATAATGAAAAACTGTTTTTT. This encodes CSAASGTDNEKLFF. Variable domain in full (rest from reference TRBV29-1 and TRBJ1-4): SAVISQKPSRDICQRGTSLTIQCQVDSQVTMMFWYRQQPGQSLTLIATANQGSEATYESGFVIDKFPISRPNLTFSTLTVSNMSPEDSSIYLCSAASGTDNEKLFFGSGTQLSVL.

CDR3 sequence: CSAKNRWELFF. The CDR3 region has the DNA TGCAGTGCCAAGAATAGATGGGAGCTGTTTTTT. The chain couples TRBV20-1 to TRBJ2-2; D ambiguous. Per germline, CDR1 DFQATT and CDR2 SNEGSKA (reference sequence). V lost 6 bases and J lost 9, with 11 bases in between. CDR3 length equals 11 residues.

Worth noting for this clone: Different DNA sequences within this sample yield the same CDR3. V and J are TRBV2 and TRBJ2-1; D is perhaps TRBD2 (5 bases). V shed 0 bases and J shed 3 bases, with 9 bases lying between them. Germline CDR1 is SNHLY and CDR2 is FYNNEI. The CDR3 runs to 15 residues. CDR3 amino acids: CASSEARGSYNEQFF. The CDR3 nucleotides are TGTGCCAGCAGTGAAGCGCGTGGGAGCTACAATGAGCAGTTCTTC. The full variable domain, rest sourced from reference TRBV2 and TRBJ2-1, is EPEVTQTPSHQVTQMGQEVILRCVPISNHLYFYWYRQILGQKVEFLVSFYNNEISEKSEIFDDQFSVERPDGSNFTLKIRSTKLEDSAMYFCASSEARGSYNEQFFGPGTRLTVL.

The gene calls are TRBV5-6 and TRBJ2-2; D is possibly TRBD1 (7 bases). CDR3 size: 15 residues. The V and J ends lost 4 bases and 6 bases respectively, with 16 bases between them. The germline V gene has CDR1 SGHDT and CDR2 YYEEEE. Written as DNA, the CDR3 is TGTGCCAGCAGCCTGGGTGACAGGGAGGCCGGGGAGCTGTTTTTT. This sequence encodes CASSLGDREAGELFF.

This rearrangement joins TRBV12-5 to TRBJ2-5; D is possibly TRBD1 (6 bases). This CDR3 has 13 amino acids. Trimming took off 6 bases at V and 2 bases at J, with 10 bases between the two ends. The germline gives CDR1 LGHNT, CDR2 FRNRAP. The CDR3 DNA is TGTGCTAGTGGACTTGACAGGCAAGAGACCCAGTACTTC. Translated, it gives CASGLDRQETQYF. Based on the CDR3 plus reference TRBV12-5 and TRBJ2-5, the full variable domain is DARVTQTPRHKVTEMGQEVTMRCQPILGHNTVFWYRQTMMQGLELLAYFRNRAPLDDSGMPKDRFSAEMPDATLATLKIQPSEPRDSAVYFCASGLDRQETQYFGPGTRLLVL.

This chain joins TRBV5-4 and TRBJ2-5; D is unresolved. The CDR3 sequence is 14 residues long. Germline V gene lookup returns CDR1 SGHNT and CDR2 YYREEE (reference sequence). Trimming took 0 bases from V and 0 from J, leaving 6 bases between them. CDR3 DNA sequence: TGTGCCAGCAGCTTGGGGCCCAACCAAGAGACCCAGTACTTC. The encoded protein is CASSLGPNQETQYF.

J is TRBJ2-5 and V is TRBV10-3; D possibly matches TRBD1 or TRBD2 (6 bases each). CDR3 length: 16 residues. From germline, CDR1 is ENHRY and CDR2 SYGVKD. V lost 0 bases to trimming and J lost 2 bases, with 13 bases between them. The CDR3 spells CAISESRGGLQETQYF. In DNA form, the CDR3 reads TGTGCCATCAGTGAGTCGCGAGGGGGGTTACAAGAGACCCAGTACTTC.

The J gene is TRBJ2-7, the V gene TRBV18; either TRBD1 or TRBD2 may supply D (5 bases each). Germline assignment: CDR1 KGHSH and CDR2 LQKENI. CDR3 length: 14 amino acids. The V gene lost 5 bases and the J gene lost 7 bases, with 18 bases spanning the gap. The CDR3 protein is CASSKAGDQYEQYF. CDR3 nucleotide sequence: TGTGCCAGCTCAAAAGCCGGGGACCAATATGAGCAGTACTTC.